The 2 T cell receptor beta chains given below trace back to one sample, sequenced in a study of shared clonotypes between healthy human individuals. Naive CD8 cells lacked CD45RO and underwent positive selection for CCR7, leaving out terminally differentiated effector memory CD45RA+ cells. Assay: immunoSEQ multiplex PCR; the TCRdb copy retains only in-frame clones and omits some. The sample lists roughly 2,000,000 clones; 93% were seen once. Sequenced: naive CD8+ T cells from PBMCs. All receptors come from a man between 18 and 29 years old in good health. Some clones in this sample may be carry-over from other donors' samples.

The chain recombines TRBV5-4 with TRBJ2-7; 10 nucleotides agree with TRBD1. The CDR3 is 16 amino acids. CDR1 is SGHNT and CDR2 is YYREEE in the germline V gene (reference sequence). V lost 0 bases and J lost 3; bases outside the gene matches: 6. CDR3 nucleotide sequence: TGTGCCAGCAGCTTGGGACAGGGGGCGAAGGTCTACGAGCAGTACTTC. Translated: CASSLGQGAKVYEQYF. The full variable domain, completed using reference TRBV5-4 and TRBJ2-7, is ETGVTQSPTHLIKTRGQQVTLRCSSQSGHNTVSWYQQALGQGPQFIFQYYREEENGRGNFPPRFSGLQFPNYSSELNVNALELDDSALYLCASSLGQGAKVYEQYFGPGTRLTVT.

The rearrangement links TRBV7-2 to TRBJ2-1, with 11 bases aligning to TRBD2. CDR1 and CDR2 (germline): SGHTA, FQGNSA. The J segment lost 5 bases and the V segment lost 3 bases, leaving 0 bases of the junction unmatched. The CDR3 length is 14 residues. This CDR3 is CASSLTSGNNEQFF. DNA for the CDR3: TGTGCCAGCAGCTTGACTAGCGGGAACAATGAGCAGTTCTTC.